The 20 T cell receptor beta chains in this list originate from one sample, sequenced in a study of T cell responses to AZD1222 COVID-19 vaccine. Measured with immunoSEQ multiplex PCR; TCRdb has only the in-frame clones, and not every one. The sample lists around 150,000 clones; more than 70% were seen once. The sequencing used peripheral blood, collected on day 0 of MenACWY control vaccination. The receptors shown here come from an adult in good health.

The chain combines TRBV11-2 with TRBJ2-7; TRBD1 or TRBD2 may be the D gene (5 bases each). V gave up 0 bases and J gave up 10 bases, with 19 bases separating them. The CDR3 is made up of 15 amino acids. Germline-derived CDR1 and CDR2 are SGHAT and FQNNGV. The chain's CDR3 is CASSLDRGPDPEQYF. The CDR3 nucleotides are TGTGCCAGCAGCTTAGATCGGGGACCCGACCCCGAACAGTACTTC.

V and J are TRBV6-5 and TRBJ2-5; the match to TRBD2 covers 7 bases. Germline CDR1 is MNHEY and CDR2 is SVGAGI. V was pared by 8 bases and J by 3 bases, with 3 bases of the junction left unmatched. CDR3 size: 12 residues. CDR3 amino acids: CASGRDKETQYF. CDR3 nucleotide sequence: TGTGCCAGCGGGAGGGATAAAGAGACCCAGTACTTC.

CDR3 residues: CASSSAGETTEAFF. Here the CDR3 DNA reads TGCGCCAGCAGCTCCGCAGGGGAGACTACTGAAGCTTTCTTT. This sequence joins TRBV5-1 and TRBJ1-1; maybe TRBD1 (6 bases). V lost 3 bases to trimming and J lost 5 bases, with 14 bases between them. Looked up from germline, CDR1 is SGHRS and CDR2 is YFSETQ. CDR3 length: 14 amino acids.

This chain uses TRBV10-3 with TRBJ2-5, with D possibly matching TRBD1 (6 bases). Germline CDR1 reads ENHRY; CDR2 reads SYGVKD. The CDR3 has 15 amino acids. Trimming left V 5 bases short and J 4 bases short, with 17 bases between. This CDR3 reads CAISYRDTLRETQYF. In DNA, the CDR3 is TGTGCCATCAGTTACAGGGATACTCTTCGAGAGACCCAGTACTTC.

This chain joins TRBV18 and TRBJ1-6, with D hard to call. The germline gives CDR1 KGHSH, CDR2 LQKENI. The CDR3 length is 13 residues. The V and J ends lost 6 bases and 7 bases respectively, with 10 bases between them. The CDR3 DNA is TGTGCCAGCTCGCCCGACCCGAATTCACCCCTCCACTTT. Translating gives CASSPDPNSPLHF. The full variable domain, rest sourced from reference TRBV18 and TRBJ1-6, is NAGVMQNPRHLVRRRGQEARLRCSPMKGHSHVYWYRQLPEEGLKFMVYLQKENIIDESGMPKERFSAEFPKEGPSILRIQQVVRGDSAAYFCASSPDPNSPLHFGNGTRLTVT.

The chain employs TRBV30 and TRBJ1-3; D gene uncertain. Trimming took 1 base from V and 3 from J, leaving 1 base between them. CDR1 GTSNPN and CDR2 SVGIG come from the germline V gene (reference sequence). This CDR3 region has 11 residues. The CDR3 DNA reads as TGTGCCTGGAGTGGTGGAAACACCATATATTTT. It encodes CAWSGGNTIYF.

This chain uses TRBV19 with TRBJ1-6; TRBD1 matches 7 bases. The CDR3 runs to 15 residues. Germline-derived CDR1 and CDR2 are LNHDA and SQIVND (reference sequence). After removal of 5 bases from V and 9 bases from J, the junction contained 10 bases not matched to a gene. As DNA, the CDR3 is TGTGCCAGTAGTCGGGACAGAGGTGGGGGTTCACCCCTCCACTTT. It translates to CASSRDRGGGSPLHF.

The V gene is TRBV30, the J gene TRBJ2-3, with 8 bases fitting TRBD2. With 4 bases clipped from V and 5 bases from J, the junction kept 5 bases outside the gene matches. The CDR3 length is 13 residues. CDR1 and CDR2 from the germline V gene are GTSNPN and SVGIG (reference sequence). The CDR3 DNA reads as TGTGCCTGGAATCAGCGGGAGCGAGATACGCAGTATTTT. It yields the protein CAWNQRERDTQYF.

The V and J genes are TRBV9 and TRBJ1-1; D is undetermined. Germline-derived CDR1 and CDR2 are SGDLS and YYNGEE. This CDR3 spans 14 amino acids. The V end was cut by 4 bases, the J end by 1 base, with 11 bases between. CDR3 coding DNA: TGTGCCAGCAGCCCCCGGTCCGGGAACACTGAAGCTTTCTTT. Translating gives CASSPRSGNTEAFF.

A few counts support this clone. The CDR3 protein is CASSYGPASNQPQHF. CDR3 DNA: TGTGCCAGCAGCTATGGCCCAGCTAGCAATCAGCCCCAGCATTTT. The rearrangement uses TRBV11-2 and TRBJ1-5; no clear D. Germline V gene sequence: CDR1 SGHAT, CDR2 FQNNGV. V was trimmed by 4 bases and J by 0 bases, leaving 10 bases between them. CDR3 length: 15 residues. Filled out from reference TRBV11-2 and TRBJ1-5, the complete variable domain reads EAGVAQSPRYKIIEKRQSVAFWCNPISGHATLYWYQQILGQGPKLLIQFQNNGVVDDSQLPKDRFSAERLKGVDSTLKIQPAKLEDSAVYLCASSYGPASNQPQHFGDGTRLSIL.

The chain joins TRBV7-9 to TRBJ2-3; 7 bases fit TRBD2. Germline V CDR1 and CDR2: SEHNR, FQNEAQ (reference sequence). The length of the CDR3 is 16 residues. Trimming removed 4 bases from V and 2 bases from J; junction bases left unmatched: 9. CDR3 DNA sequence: TGTGCCAGCAGCTCCCGAGCTAGCGGCCTCACAGATACGCAGTATTTT. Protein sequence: CASSSRASGLTDTQYF.

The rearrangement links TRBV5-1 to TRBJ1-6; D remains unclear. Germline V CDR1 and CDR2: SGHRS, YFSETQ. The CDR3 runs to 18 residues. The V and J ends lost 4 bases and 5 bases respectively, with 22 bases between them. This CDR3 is CASSPGSPLAGNNSPLHF. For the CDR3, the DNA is TGCGCCAGCAGCCCCGGGTCACCATTGGCGGGGAATAATTCACCCCTCCACTTT. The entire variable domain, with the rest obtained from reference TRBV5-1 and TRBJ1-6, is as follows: KAGVTQTPRYLIKTRGQQVTLSCSPISGHRSVSWYQQTPGQGLQFLFEYFSETQRNKGNFPGRFSGRQFSNSRSEMNVSTLELGDSALYLCASSPGSPLAGNNSPLHFGNGTRLTVT.

CDR3 amino acids: CASSCSGAGGPDEQYF. CDR3 in DNA: TGTGCCAGCAGCTGCTCCGGGGCGGGGGGGCCGGACGAGCAGTACTTC. The chain joins TRBV7-2 to TRBJ2-7; 9 bases map to TRBD2. This CDR3 is built from 16 residues. The V and J ends lost 4 bases and 5 bases, in that order; junction bases with no gene match: 12. CDR1 SGHTA and CDR2 FQGNSA come from the germline V gene.

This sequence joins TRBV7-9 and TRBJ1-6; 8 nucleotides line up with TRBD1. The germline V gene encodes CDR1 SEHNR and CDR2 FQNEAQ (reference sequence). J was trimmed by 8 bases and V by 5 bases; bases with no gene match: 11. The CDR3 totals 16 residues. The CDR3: CASSTRQGPLDSPLHF. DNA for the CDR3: TGTGCCAGCAGCACAAGACAGGGGCCACTAGATTCACCCCTCCACTTT. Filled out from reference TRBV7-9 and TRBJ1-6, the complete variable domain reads DTGVSQNPRHKITKRGQNVTFRCDPISEHNRLYWYRQTLGQGPEFLTYFQNEAQLEKSRLLSDRFSAERPKGSFSTLEIQRTEQGDSAMYLCASSTRQGPLDSPLHFGNGTRLTVT.

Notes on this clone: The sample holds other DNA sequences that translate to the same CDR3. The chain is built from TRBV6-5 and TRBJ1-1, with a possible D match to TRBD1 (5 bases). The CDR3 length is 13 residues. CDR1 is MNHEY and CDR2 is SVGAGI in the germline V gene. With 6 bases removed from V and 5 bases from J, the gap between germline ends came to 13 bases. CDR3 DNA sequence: TGTGCCAGCAGATTTGGGCGGGGGACTGAAGCTTTCTTT. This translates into CASRFGRGTEAFF.

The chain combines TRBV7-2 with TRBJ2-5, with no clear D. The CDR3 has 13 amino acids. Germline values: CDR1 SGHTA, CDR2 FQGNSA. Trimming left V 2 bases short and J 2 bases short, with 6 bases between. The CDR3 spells CASSLISQETQYF. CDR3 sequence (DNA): TGTGCCAGCAGCTTAATCTCACAAGAGACCCAGTACTTC.

The CDR3 sequence is CASSDETGVPFF. DNA for the CDR3: TGTGCCAGCAGCGATGAGACAGGGGTCCCGTTTTTT. The chain joins TRBV9 to TRBJ1-4, with 8 bases matching TRBD1. CDR1 is SGDLS and CDR2 is YYNGEE in the germline V gene. J gave up 16 bases and V 3 bases, and 8 bases lay outside the gene matches. This CDR3 is 12 amino acids long.

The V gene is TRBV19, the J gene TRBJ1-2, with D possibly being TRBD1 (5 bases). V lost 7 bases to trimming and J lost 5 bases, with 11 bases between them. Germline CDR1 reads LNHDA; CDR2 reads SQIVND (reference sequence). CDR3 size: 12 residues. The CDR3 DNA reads TGTGCCAGTATCCGGGGGGATTATGGCTACACCTTC. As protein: CASIRGDYGYTF.

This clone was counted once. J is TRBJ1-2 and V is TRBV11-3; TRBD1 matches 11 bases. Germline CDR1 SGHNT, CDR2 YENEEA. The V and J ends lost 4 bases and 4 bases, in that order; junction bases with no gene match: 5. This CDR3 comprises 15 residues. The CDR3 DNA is TGTGCCAGCAGCTACCGGGACAGGGGGTTCTATGGCTACACCTTC. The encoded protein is CASSYRDRGFYGYTF. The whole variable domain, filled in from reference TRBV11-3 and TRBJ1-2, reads EAGVVQSPRYKIIEKKQPVAFWCNPISGHNTLYWYLQNLGQGPELLIRYENEEAVDDSQLPKDRFSAERLKGVDSTLKIQPAELGDSAVYLCASSYRDRGFYGYTFGSGTRLTVV.

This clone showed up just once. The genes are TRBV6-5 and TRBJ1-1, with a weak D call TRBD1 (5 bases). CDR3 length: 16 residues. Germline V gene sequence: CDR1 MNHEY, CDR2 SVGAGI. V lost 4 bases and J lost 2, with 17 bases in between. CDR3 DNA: TGTGCCAGCAGTTCCACAGTTCGGACACCTAACACTGAAGCTTTCTTT. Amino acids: CASSSTVRTPNTEAFF.